The 20 T cell receptor beta chains presented below share a single source sample, sequenced in a study of Graves' ophthalmopathy and Graves' hyperthyroidism (dated by TCRdb to between 2018 and 2020). The run used an Illumina HiSeq 2000. For repertoire sequencing, TCR beta CDR3 regions were amplified from RNA transcripts. A first-round RT-PCR used HTBI primers with the Qiagen OneStep RT-PCR kit, followed by a second-round multiplex PCR, size selection and purification. TCRdb reanalyzed the raw reads on its own, using fastp at Q25 for trimming and MiXCR for clone calling, and kept in-frame beta chains. Identical CDR3 proteins give one entry, which carries the most common genes and DNA. The sample table contains under 400,000 distinct CDR3 sequences; only one count was recorded for under 20% of them. The ten largest clones represent about 12% of the sample. Sequenced material: peripheral blood. Receptor source: an adult man with Graves' ophthalmopathy.

Ten or more counts support this clonotype. This chain connects TRBV20-1 to TRBJ2-7, with 9 positions matching TRBD2. The germline V gene encodes CDR1 DFQATT and CDR2 SNEGSKA (reference sequence). The CDR3 length is 14 residues. After removal of 1 base from V and 4 bases from J, the junction contained 5 bases not matched to a gene. The CDR3 sequence is CSARVGGREYEQYF. CDR3 coding DNA: TGCAGTGCTAGAGTTGGCGGGAGGGAGTACGAGCAGTACTTC.

This clonotype was observed once. CDR3 in amino acids: CASIAASTYEQYF. CDR3 bases: TGTGCCAGTATAGCGGCTTCGACCTACGAGCAGTACTTC. J is TRBJ2-7 and V is TRBV25-1; tentative D call: TRBD2 (6 bases). Per germline, CDR1 MGHDK and CDR2 SYGVNS. This CDR3 is 13 amino acids long. V lost 9 bases and J lost 2, with 14 bases in between.

This clonotype showed up many times. V is TRBV29-1 and J is TRBJ2-2, with 11 bases that match TRBD2. The CDR3 sequence is 16 residues long. CDR1 and CDR2 from the germline V gene are SQVTM and ANQGSEA. V lost 2 bases to trimming and J lost 0 bases; unmatched junction nucleotides: 2. CDR3 amino acids: CSVELAGGPNTGELFF. The CDR3 nucleotides are TGCAGCGTTGAACTAGCGGGAGGCCCGAACACCGGGGAGCTGTTTTTT.

V usage is TRBV20-1 and J usage is TRBJ2-7; tentatively, D is TRBD2 (6 bases). V gave up 6 bases and J gave up 1 base, with 16 bases separating them. Germline V gene data show CDR1 as DFQATT and CDR2 as SNEGSKA (reference sequence). The CDR3 extends over 14 amino acids. Written as DNA, the CDR3 is TGCAGTGCCCAAAGGGAGGTTTCTTCCTACGAGCAGTACTTC. Residues: CSAQREVSSYEQYF.

This clonotype came up many times. This sequence joins TRBV19 and TRBJ1-2; D perhaps matches TRBD1 (6 bases). CDR3 length: 15 amino acids. Germline lookup yields CDR1 LNHDA and CDR2 SQIVND (reference sequence). The ends were cut back, 10 bases at V and 2 bases at J, with 20 bases in the middle. The CDR3 DNA sequence: TGTGCCACCGAATCGACCGTCGGACAGAACTATGGCTACACCTTC. It codes for CATESTVGQNYGYTF.

The chain's CDR3 is CASSEFLNDYSGNTIYF. The CDR3 region has the DNA TGTGCCAGCAGTGAATTTTTGAATGATTACTCTGGAAACACCATATATTTT. This chain joins TRBV6-1 and TRBJ1-3, with D unresolved. Germline V gene lookup returns CDR1 MNHNS and CDR2 SASEGT. This CDR3 has 17 residues. V dropped 2 bases and J dropped 0 bases, with 14 bases sitting between them.

V usage is TRBV12-3 or TRBV12-4 and J usage is TRBJ2-4; perhaps D is TRBD1 or TRBD2 (5 bases each). The J call may be mistaken, given a closer DNA end match to TRBJ2-7. CDR3 length: 13 amino acids. The CDR3 region is CASSSGRRNEQYF. The CDR3 DNA is TGTGCCAGCAGTTCGGGACGGAGGAACGAGCAGTACTTC.

There are many counts of this clonotype. V gene TRBV7-2 combines with J gene TRBJ1-2, with D perhaps TRBD1 (5 bases). V lost 5 bases to trimming and J lost 4 bases, with 17 bases between them. Germline V gene lookup returns CDR1 SGHTA and CDR2 FQGNSA. This CDR3 spans 15 amino acids. CDR3 sequence (DNA): TGTGCCAGCAGCCCGGGCAGGGAGTTTATCTATGGCTACACCTTC. This gives the protein CASSPGREFIYGYTF.

This rearrangement joins TRBV12-3 or TRBV12-4 to TRBJ2-5; 13 nucleotides line up with TRBD2. Trimming took 7 bases from V and 4 from J; bases not matched to a gene: 9. The CDR3 contains 16 residues. CDR3 residues: CASTETSGGAGETQYF. In nucleotides, the CDR3 is TGTGCCAGCACCGAAACTAGCGGGGGGGCCGGAGAGACCCAGTACTTC.

The sample holds many counts of this clonotype. V and J are TRBV15 and TRBJ2-7; the D gene is possibly TRBD1 (6 bases). V was shortened by 0 bases and J by 2 bases, with 11 bases between the two germline ends. The germline V gene encodes CDR1 LNHNV and CDR2 YYDKDF (reference sequence). The CDR3 extends over 15 amino acids. This chain's CDR3 is CATSRERDITYEQYF. In nucleotides, the CDR3 is TGTGCCACCAGCAGAGAAAGGGACATTACCTACGAGCAGTACTTC.

This clonotype was recorded many times. The CDR3 bases are TGTGCCAGCAGCCTTCGGACTAGCGGTAGGCAAGAGACCCAGTACTTC. This gives the protein CASSLRTSGRQETQYF. The gene calls are TRBV12-3 or TRBV12-4 and TRBJ2-5; the match to TRBD2 covers 10 bases. Losses at the gene ends were 6 bases for V and 2 bases for J; bases not matched to a gene: 9. This CDR3 region has 16 residues.

The rearrangement joins TRBV29-1 to TRBJ2-5; D may be TRBD1 (5 bases). This CDR3 comprises 12 residues. Germline V lookup: CDR1 SQVTM, CDR2 ANQGSEA. The ends were cut back, 1 base at V and 6 bases at J, with 9 bases in the middle. Here the CDR3 reads CSVEGQGKTQYF. Written as DNA, the CDR3 is TGCAGCGTTGAAGGCCAGGGCAAGACCCAGTACTTC.

This clonotype was detected many times. This rearrangement joins TRBV24-1 to TRBJ2-5; D is possibly TRBD1 or TRBD2 (5 bases each). CDR1 and CDR2 from the germline V gene are KGHDR and SFDVKD. Trimming removed 4 bases at V and 4 bases at J, with 15 bases between. The length of the CDR3 is 15 residues. CDR3 DNA: TGTGCCACCAGTGACCCCCGGGACGGCGGAGAGACCCAGTACTTC. It translates to CATSDPRDGGETQYF.

This clonotype was counted at least ten times. The CDR3 here is CASRLAGVLDTQYF. CDR3 nucleotide sequence: TGCGCCAGCAGACTAGCGGGAGTTCTAGATACGCAGTATTTT. The V and J genes are TRBV5-1 and TRBJ2-3; TRBD2 agrees at 11 bases. Germline lookup yields CDR1 SGHRS and CDR2 YFSETQ. V gave up 5 bases and J gave up 5 bases; unmatched junction bases: 4. The CDR3 is 14 amino acids.

In this sample, this clonotype turned up many times. The chain couples TRBV2 to TRBJ2-7; a possible D gene is TRBD2 (6 bases). The germline V gene has CDR1 SNHLY and CDR2 FYNNEI. V was clipped by 3 bases and J by 1 base, with 10 bases between them. The CDR3 consists of 14 residues. The CDR3 is CASSDAGTSYEQYF. In nucleotides, the CDR3 is TGTGCCAGCAGTGATGCGGGAACATCCTACGAGCAGTACTTC.

This clonotype showed up many times. This chain links TRBV28 with TRBJ1-2, with D uncertain. The germline CDR1 and CDR2 sequences are MDHEN and SYDVKM. CDR3 length equals 14 residues. Trimming shortened V by 6 bases and J by 4 bases, and 15 bases separated the two germline ends. CDR3: CASSSTVFVYGYTF. CDR3 bases: TGTGCCAGCAGCTCAACAGTGTTTGTCTATGGCTACACCTTC.

This clonotype has at least ten counts. The chain employs TRBV27 and TRBJ1-2; perhaps TRBD1 as D (5 bases). Trimming took 5 bases from V and 6 from J, leaving 25 bases between them. This CDR3 is 17 amino acids long. CDR1 is MNHEY and CDR2 is SMNVEV in the germline V gene (reference sequence). CDR3 nucleotide sequence: TGTGCCAGCAGTCCATCCACGGCAGGGCAGCCCCCCCATGGCTACACCTTC. It encodes CASSPSTAGQPPHGYTF.

This clonotype was seen many times. The J gene is TRBJ1-5, the V gene TRBV7-6; D remains unclear. Germline values: CDR1 SGHVS, CDR2 FNYEAQ. V gave up 3 bases and J gave up 6 bases, with 9 bases separating them. This CDR3 has 13 amino acids. CDR3 region: CASSLFAGQPQHF. The CDR3 nucleotides are TGTGCCAGCAGCTTGTTCGCTGGTCAGCCCCAGCATTTT.

At least ten counts were recorded for this clonotype. The V gene is TRBV19, the J gene TRBJ1-5; D may be TRBD1 (5 bases). Germline CDR1 LNHDA, CDR2 SQIVND (reference sequence). This CDR3 has 15 amino acids. The ends were cut back, 4 bases at V and 6 bases at J, with 16 bases in the middle. The CDR3 is CASSSLGRGIQPQHF. CDR3 nucleotide sequence: TGTGCCAGTAGTAGTCTGGGGCGAGGCATTCAGCCCCAGCATTTT.

This clonotype showed up many times. This chain connects TRBV6-7 to TRBJ1-2; D is uncertain. TRBV6-7 carries the ORF label, with uncertain function. The V and J ends lost 8 bases and 3 bases respectively, with 7 bases between them. The CDR3 length is 11 residues. CDR3 bases: TGTGCCAGCGGGTTGGACTATGGCTACACCTTC. It encodes CASGLDYGYTF.